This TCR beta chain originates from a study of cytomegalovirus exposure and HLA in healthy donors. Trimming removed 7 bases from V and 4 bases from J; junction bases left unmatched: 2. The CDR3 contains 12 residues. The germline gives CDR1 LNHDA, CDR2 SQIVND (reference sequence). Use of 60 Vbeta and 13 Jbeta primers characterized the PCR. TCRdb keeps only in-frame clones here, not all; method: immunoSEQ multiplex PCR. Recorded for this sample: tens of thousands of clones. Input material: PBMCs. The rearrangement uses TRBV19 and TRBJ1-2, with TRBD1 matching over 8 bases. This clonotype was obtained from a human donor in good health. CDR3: CASTGQGYGYTF. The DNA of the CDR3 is TGTGCCAGTACCGGACAGGGCTATGGCTACACCTTC.